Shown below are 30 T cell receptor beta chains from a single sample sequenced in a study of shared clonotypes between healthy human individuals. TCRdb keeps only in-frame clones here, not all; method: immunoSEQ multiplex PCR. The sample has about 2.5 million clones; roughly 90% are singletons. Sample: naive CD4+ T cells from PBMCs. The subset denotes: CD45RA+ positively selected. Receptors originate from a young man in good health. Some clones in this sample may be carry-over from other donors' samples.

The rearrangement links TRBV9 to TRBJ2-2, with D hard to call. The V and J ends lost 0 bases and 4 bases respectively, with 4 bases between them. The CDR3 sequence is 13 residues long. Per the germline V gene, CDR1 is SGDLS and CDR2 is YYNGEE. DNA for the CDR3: TGTGCCAGCAGCGTAGTTCCCACCGGGGAGCTGTTTTTT. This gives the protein CASSVVPTGELFF.

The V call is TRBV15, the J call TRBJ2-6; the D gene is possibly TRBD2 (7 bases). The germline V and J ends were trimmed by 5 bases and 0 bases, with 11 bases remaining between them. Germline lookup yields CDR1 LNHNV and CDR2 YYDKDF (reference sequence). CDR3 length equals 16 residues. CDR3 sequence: CATSERGGSGANVLTF. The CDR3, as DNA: TGTGCCACCAGCGAGAGGGGGGGCTCTGGGGCCAACGTCCTGACTTTC. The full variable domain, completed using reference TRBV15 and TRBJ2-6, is DAMVIQNPRYQVTQFGKPVTLSCSQTLNHNVMYWYQQKSSQAPKLLFHYYDKDFNNEADTPDNFQSRRPNTSFCFLDIRSPGLGDTAMYLCATSERGGSGANVLTFGAGSRLTVL.

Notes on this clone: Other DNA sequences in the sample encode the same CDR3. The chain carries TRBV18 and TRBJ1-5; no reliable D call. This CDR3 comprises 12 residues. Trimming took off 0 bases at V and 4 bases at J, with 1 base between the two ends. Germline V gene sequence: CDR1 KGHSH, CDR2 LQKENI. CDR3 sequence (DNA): TGTGCCAGCTCACCACCTAATCAGCCCCAGCATTTT. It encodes CASSPPNQPQHF.

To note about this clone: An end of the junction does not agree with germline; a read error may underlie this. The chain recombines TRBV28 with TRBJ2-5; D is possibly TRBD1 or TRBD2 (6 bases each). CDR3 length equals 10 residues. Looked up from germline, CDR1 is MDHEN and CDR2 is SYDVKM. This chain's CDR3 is CASGDRTGDF. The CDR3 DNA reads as TGTGCCAGCGGAGACAGGACGGGAGACTTC.

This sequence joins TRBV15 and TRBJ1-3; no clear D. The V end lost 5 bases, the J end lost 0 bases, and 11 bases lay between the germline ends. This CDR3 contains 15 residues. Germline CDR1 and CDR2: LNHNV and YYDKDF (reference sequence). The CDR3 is CATSLRVTSGNTIYF. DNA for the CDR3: TGTGCCACCAGCCTTCGGGTTACCTCTGGAAACACCATATATTTT.

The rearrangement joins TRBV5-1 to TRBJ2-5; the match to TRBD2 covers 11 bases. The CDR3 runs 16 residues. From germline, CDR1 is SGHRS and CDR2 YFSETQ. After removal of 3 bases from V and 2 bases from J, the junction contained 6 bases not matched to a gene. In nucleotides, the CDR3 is TGCGCCAGCAGCTGGGGGACTAGCGGAGCGCAAGAGACCCAGTACTTC. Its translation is CASSWGTSGAQETQYF.

CDR3 nucleotide sequence: TGTGCCAGCAAATTGCCCACCGGGGAGCTGTTTTTT. Amino acid sequence: CASKLPTGELFF. The chain carries TRBV28 and TRBJ2-2; no clear D gene. CDR3 size: 12 residues. V was shortened by 7 bases and J by 4 bases, with 7 bases between the two germline ends. The V gene's germline CDR1 is MDHEN and CDR2 SYDVKM. Full variable domain (remainder filled in from reference TRBV28 and TRBJ2-2): DVKVTQSSRYLVKRTGEKVFLECVQDMDHENMFWYRQDPGLGLRLIYFSYDVKMKEKGDIPEGYSVSREKKERFSLILESASTNQTSMYLCASKLPTGELFFGEGSRLTVL.

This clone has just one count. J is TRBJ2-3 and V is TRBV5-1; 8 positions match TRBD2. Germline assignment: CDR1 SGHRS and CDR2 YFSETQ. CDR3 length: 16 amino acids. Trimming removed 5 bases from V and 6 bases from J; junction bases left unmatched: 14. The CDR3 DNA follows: TGCGCCAGCAGTAAAGGAACGGGACTAGACAGTGATACGCAGTATTTT. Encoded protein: CASSKGTGLDSDTQYF.

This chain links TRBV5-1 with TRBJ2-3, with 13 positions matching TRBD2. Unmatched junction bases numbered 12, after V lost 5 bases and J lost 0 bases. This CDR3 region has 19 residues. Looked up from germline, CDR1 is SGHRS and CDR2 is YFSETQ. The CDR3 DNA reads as TGCGCCAGCAGTCTAGGGACTAGCGGGACCCTTCCTAGCACAGATACGCAGTATTTT. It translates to CASSLGTSGTLPSTDTQYF.

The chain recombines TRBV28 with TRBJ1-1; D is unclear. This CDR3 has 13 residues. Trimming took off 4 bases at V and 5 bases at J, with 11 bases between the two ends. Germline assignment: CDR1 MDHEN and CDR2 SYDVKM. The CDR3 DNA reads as TGTGCCAGCAGTTACCCCACGGGGACTGAAGCTTTCTTT. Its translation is CASSYPTGTEAFF.

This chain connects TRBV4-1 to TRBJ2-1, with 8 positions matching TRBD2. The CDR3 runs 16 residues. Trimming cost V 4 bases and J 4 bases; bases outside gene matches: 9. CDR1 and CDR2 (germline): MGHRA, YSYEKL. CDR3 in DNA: TGCGCCAGCAGCCGCCGCCCGGAGCGGGGGTACAATGAGCAGTTCTTC. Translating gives CASSRRPERGYNEQFF.

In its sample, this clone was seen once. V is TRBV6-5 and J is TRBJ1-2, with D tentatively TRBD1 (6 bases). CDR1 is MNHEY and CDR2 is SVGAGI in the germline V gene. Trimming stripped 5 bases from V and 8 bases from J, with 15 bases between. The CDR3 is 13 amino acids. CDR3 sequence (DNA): TGTGCCAGCAGTCGGGGGCCTCCTTGGGGCTACACCTTC. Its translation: CASSRGPPWGYTF.

The CDR3 nucleotides are TGCAGTGCTAGTACCGGACACGAGCAGTACTTC. Amino acids: CSASTGHEQYF. V is TRBV20-1 and J is TRBJ2-7, with D unclear. Germline V gene sequence: CDR1 DFQATT, CDR2 SNEGSKA (reference sequence). The CDR3 is made up of 11 amino acids. V lost 3 bases to trimming and J lost 5 bases, with 8 bases between them.

The CDR3 loop is CASGLTGFGNTIYF. The CDR3 nucleotides read TGTGCCAGCGGGCTAACAGGGTTTGGAAACACCATATATTTT. V gene TRBV7-2 combines with J gene TRBJ1-3, with a possible D match to TRBD1 (6 bases). This CDR3 is built from 14 residues. CDR1 is SGHTA and CDR2 is FQGNSA in the germline V gene. V was clipped by 8 bases and J by 3 bases, with 14 bases between them.

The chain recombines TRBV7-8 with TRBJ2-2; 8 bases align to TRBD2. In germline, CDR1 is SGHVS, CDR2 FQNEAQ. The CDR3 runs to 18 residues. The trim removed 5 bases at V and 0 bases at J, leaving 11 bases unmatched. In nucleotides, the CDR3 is TGTGCCAGCAGCCGTCACTCCCCGACTAGCGCGAACACCGGGGAGCTGTTTTTT. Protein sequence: CASSRHSPTSANTGELFF.

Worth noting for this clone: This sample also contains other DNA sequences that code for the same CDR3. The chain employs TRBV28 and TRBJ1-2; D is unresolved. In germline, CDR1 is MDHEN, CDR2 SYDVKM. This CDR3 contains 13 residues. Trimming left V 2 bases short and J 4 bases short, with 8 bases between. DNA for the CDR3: TGTGCCAGCAGTTTAGTCGGCGGCTATGGCTACACCTTC. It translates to CASSLVGGYGYTF.

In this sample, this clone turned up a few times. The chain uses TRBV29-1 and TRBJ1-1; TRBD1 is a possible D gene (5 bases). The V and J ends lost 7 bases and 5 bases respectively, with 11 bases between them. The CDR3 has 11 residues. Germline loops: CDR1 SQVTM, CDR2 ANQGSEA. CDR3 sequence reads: CSAGSWTEAFF. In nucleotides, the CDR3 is TGCAGCGCAGGGAGTTGGACTGAAGCTTTCTTT. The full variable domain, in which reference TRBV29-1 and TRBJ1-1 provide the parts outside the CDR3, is SAVISQKPSRDICQRGTSLTIQCQVDSQVTMMFWYRQQPGQSLTLIATANQGSEATYESGFVIDKFPISRPNLTFSTLTVSNMSPEDSSIYLCSAGSWTEAFFGQGTRLTVV.

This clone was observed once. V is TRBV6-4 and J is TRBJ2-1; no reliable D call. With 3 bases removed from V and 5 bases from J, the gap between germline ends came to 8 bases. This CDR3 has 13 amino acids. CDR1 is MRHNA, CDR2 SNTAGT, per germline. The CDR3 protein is CASSENPDNEQFF. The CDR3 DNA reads TGTGCCAGCAGTGAAAACCCGGACAATGAGCAGTTCTTC.

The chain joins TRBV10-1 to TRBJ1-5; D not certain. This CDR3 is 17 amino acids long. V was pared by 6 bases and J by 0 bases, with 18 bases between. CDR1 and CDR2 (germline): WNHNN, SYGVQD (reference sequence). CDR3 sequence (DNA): TGCGCCAGCAGGAGAGAGTTAACGCCCTATAGCAATCAGCCCCAGCATTTT. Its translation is CASRRELTPYSNQPQHF.

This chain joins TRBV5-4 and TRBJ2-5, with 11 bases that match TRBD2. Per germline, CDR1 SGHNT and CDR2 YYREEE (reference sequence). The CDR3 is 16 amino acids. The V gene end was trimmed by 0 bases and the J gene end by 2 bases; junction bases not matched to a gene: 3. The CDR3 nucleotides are TGTGCCAGCAGCTTGGGGGGACTAGCGGCACAAGAGACCCAGTACTTC. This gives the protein CASSLGGLAAQETQYF. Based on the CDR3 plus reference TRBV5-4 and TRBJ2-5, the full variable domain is ETGVTQSPTHLIKTRGQQVTLRCSSQSGHNTVSWYQQALGQGPQFIFQYYREEENGRGNFPPRFSGLQFPNYSSELNVNALELDDSALYLCASSLGGLAAQETQYFGPGTRLLVL.

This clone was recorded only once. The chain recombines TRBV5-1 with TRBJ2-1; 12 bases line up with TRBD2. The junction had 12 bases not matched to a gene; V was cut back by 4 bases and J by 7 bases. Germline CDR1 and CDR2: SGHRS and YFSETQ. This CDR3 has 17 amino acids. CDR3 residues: CASSRETSGRSANEQFF. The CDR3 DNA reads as TGCGCCAGCAGCAGGGAGACTAGCGGGAGATCGGCAAATGAGCAGTTCTTC. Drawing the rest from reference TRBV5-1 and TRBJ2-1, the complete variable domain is KAGVTQTPRYLIKTRGQQVTLSCSPISGHRSVSWYQQTPGQGLQFLFEYFSETQRNKGNFPGRFSGRQFSNSRSEMNVSTLELGDSALYLCASSRETSGRSANEQFFGPGTRLTVL.

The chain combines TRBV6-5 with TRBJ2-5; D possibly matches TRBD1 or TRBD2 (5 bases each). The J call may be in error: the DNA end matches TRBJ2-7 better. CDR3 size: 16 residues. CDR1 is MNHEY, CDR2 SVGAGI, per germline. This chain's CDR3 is CASSYSPPGTSYEQYF. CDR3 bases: TGTGCCAGCAGTTACTCGCCACCTGGGACCTCCTACGAGCAGTACTTC.

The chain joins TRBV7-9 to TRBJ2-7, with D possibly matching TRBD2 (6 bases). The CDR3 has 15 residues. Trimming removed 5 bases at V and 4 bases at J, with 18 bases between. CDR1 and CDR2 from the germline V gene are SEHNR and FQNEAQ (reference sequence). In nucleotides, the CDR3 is TGTGCCAGCAGCCGCGGGACTTCCAGTAAATACGAGCAGTACTTC. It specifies CASSRGTSSKYEQYF.

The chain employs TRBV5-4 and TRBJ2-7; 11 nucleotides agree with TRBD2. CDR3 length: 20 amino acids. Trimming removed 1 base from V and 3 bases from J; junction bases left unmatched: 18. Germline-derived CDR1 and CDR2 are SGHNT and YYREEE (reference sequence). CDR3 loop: CASSLIYVGPSGRTLYEQYF. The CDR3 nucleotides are TGTGCCAGCAGCTTGATATATGTGGGACCTAGCGGGAGGACACTCTACGAGCAGTACTTC.

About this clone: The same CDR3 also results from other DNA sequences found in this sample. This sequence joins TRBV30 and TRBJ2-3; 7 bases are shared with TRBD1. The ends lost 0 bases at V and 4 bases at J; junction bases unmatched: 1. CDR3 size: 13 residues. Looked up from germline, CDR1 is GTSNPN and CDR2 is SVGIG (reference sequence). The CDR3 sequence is CAWSVQGADTQYF. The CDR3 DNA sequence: TGTGCCTGGAGTGTGCAGGGGGCAGATACGCAGTATTTT.

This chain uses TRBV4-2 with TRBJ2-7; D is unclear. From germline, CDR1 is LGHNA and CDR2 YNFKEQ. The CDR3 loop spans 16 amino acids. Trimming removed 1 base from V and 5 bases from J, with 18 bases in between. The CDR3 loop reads CASSQGPPSQIHEQYF. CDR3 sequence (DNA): TGTGCCAGCAGCCAAGGCCCCCCCTCGCAGATACACGAGCAGTACTTC.

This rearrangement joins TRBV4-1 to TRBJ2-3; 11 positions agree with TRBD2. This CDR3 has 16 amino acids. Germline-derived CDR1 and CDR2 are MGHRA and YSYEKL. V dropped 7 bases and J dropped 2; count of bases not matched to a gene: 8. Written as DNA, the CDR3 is TGCGCCAGCACCGGACTAGCGGGCTATGTCACAGATACGCAGTATTTT. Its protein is CASTGLAGYVTDTQYF.

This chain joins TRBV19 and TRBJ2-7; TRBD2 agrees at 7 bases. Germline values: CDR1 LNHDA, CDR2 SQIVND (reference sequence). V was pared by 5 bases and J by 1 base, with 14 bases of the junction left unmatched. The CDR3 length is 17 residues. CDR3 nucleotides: TGTGCCAGTAGTCCGCTAGGGGAAGCGGGGCGATCCTACGAGCAGTACTTC. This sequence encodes CASSPLGEAGRSYEQYF. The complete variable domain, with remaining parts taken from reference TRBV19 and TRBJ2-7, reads DGGITQSPKYLFRKEGQNVTLSCEQNLNHDAMYWYRQDPGQGLRLIYYSQIVNDFQKGDIAEGYSVSREKKESFPLTVTSAQKNPTAFYLCASSPLGEAGRSYEQYFGPGTRLTVT.

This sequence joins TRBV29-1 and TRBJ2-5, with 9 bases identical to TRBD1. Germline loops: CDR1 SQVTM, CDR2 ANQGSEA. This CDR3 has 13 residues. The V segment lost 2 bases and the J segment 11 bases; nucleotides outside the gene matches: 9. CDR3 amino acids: CSVESQGAGEQYF. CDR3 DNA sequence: TGCAGCGTTGAATCACAGGGGGCGGGGGAGCAGTACTTC. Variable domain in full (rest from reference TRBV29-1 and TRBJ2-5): SAVISQKPSRDICQRGTSLTIQCQVDSQVTMMFWYRQQPGQSLTLIATANQGSEATYESGFVIDKFPISRPNLTFSTLTVSNMSPEDSSIYLCSVESQGAGEQYFGPGTRLLVL.

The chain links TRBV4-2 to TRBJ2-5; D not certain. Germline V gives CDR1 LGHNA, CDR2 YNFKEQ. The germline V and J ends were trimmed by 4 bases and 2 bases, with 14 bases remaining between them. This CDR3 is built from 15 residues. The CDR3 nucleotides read TGTGCCAGCAGCCCGGTAGAGACTTCTCAAGAGACCCAGTACTTC. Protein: CASSPVETSQETQYF.